The source of this TCR beta chain is a study of blood T cell repertoires in COVID-19. The table came from immunoSEQ multiplex PCR; TCRdb's copy has only in-frame clones and leaves some out. This sample has about 300,000 clones, with 87% found just once. Between the trimmed V and J ends, which lost 4 bases and 8 bases, there was a span of 12 bases. The CDR3 loop spans 13 amino acids. Germline V gene lookup returns CDR1 SGHTA and CDR2 FQGNSA. This clonotype was sampled from a woman aged 30 to 39 who had recovered from COVID-19. The sequenced sample was PBMCs or T cells enriched from blood (not recorded which). This sequence joins TRBV7-2 and TRBJ2-1; a weak D match, TRBD1 (5 bases). This CDR3 is CASSSQGIHEQFF. The CDR3 bases are TGTGCCAGCAGCTCTCAGGGAATCCATGAGCAGTTCTTC.